This T cell receptor beta chain originates from a study of response to subunit inactivated influenza vaccine. Overall study findings and caveats: Seasonal influenza vaccination, on each occasion, was suggested by the authors to recruit few new T cells.

CDR3 size: 12 residues. Germline V gene lookup returns CDR1 DFQATT and CDR2 SNEGSKA (reference sequence). Regarding this clonotype: What it binds is not known.

TCRdb itself ran the RT-PCR reads through MiXCR, one entry per CDR3 protein. The sample lists 650,000 to 800,000 distinct CDR3 sequences, roughly 14% occurring once. Sequenced material: PBMCs from blood, taken 14 to 15 days before vaccination. The sequence was collected from a man between 45 and 60 years old who received an inactivated influenza vaccine. The V gene is TRBV20-1, the J gene TRBJ1-5, with D possibly being TRBD1 (6 bases). CDR3 in DNA: TGCAGCGCACAGGGTGGGTCAACGCCCCAGCATTTT. It yields the protein CSAQGGSTPQHF.